This T cell receptor beta chain was observed in a study of CD8 T cells in ankylosing spondylitis. Trimming took 2 bases from V and 8 from J, leaving 16 bases between them. The CDR3 consists of 15 residues. MiXCR, run by TCRdb on the 5' RACE reads, gives a single entry per CDR3 protein. The sample includes some 350,000 distinct CDR3 sequences, roughly 14% of them seen just once. The chain combines TRBV12-3 or TRBV12-4 with TRBJ2-1; D might be TRBD2 (6 bases). The origin of this receptor is a male donor with ankylosing spondylitis or in good health (not recorded which). The material sequenced was blood, either unsorted or a sorted T cell fraction (not recorded which). CDR3 bases: TGTGCCAGCAGTTTAAATAGTCCTAGCGAGTATGAGCAGTTCTTC. It encodes CASSLNSPSEYEQFF.